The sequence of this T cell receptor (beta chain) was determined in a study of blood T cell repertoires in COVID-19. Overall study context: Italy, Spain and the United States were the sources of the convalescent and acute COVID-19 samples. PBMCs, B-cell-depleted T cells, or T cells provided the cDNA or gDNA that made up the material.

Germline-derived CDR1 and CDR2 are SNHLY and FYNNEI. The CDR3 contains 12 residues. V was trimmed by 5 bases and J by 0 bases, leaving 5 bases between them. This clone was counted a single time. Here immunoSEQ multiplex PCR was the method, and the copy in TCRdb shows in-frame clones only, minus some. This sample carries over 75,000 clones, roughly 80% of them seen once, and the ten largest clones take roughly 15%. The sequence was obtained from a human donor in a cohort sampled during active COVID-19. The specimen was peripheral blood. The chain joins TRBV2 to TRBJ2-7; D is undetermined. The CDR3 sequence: CASSSSSYEQYF. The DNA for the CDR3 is TGTGCCAGCAGTAGTAGCTCCTACGAGCAGTACTTC. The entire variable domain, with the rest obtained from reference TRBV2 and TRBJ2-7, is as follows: EPEVTQTPSHQVTQMGQEVILRCVPISNHLYFYWYRQILGQKVEFLVSFYNNEISEKSEIFDDQFSVERPDGSNFTLKIRSTKLEDSAMYFCASSSSSYEQYFGPGTRLTVT.